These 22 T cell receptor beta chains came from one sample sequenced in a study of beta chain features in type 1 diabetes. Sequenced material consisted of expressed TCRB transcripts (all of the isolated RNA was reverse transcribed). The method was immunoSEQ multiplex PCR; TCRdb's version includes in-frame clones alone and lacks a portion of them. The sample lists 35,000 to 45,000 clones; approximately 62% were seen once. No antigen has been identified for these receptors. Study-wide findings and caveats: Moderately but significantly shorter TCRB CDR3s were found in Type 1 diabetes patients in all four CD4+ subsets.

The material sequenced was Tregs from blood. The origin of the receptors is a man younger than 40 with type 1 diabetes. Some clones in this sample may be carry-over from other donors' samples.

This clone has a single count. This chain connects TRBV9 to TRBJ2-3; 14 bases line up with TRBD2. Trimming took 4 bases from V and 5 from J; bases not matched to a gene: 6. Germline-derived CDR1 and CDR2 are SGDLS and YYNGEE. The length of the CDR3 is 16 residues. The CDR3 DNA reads TGTGCCAGCAGCCTAGGACTAGCGGGGGGAGAAGATACGCAGTATTTT. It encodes CASSLGLAGGEDTQYF.

The CDR3 region is CASSLTTVSEAFF. The CDR3 region has the DNA TGTGCCAGCAGCCTAACGACAGTTTCTGAAGCTTTCTTT. The genes are TRBV7-2 and TRBJ1-1, with TRBD1 as a possible D gene (5 bases). Trimming shortened V by 5 bases and J by 6 bases, and 13 bases separated the two germline ends. This CDR3 contains 13 residues. Germline CDR1 is SGHTA and CDR2 is FQGNSA.

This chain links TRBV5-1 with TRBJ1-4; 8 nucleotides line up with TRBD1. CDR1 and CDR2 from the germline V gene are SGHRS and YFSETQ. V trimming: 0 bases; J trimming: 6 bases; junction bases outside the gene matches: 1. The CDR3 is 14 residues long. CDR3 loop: CASSLGQGHEKLFF. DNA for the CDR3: TGCGCCAGCAGCTTGGGACAGGGGCATGAAAAACTGTTTTTT.

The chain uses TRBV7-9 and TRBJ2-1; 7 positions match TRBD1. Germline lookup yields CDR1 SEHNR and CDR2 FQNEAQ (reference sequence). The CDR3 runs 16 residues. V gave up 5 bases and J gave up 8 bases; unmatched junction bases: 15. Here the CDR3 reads CASSKTGNPGWDEQFF. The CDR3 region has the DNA TGTGCCAGCAGCAAGACAGGGAACCCCGGTTGGGATGAGCAGTTCTTC.

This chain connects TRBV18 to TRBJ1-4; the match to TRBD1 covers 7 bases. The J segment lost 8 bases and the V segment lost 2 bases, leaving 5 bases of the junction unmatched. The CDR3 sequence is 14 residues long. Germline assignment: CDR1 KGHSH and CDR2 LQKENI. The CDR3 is CASSPRQGNEKLFF. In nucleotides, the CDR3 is TGTGCCAGCTCACCAAGACAGGGTAACGAAAAACTGTTTTTT.

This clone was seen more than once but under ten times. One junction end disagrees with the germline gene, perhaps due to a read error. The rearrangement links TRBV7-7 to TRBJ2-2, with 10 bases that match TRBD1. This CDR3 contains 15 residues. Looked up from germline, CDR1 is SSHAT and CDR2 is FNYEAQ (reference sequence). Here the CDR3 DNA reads TGTGCTAGCAGCGACGGACAGGGGGTGTCCGGGGAGCTGTTTTTT. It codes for CASSDGQGVSGELFF.

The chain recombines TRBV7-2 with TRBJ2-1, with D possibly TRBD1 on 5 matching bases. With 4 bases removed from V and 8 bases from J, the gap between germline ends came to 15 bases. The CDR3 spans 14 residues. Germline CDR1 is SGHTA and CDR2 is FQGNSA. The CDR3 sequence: CASSSTRERYEQFF. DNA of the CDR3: TGTGCCAGCAGCTCCACCAGGGAAAGGTATGAGCAGTTCTTC.

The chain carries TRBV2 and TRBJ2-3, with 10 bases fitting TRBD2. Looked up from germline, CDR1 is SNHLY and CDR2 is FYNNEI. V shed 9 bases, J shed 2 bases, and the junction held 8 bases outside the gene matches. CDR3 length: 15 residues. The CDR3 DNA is TGTGCCAGTCTCGGGACTAGCGCCCTCACAGATACGCAGTATTTT. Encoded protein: CASLGTSALTDTQYF.

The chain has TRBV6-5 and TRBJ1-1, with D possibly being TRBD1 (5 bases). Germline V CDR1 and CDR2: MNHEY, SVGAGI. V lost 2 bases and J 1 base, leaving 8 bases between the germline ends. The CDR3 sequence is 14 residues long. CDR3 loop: CASSYDSWNTEAFF. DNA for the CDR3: TGTGCCAGCAGTTACGACAGTTGGAACACTGAAGCTTTCTTT.

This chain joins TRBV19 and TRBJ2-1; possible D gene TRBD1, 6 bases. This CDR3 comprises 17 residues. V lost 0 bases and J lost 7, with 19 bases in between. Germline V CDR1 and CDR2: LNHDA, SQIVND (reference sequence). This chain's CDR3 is CASSIDDSQGLRNEQFF. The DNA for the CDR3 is TGTGCCAGTAGTATAGATGATTCTCAGGGGTTGAGAAATGAGCAGTTCTTC. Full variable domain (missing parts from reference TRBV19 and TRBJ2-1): DGGITQSPKYLFRKEGQNVTLSCEQNLNHDAMYWYRQDPGQGLRLIYYSQIVNDFQKGDIAEGYSVSREKKESFPLTVTSAQKNPTAFYLCASSIDDSQGLRNEQFFGPGTRLTVL.

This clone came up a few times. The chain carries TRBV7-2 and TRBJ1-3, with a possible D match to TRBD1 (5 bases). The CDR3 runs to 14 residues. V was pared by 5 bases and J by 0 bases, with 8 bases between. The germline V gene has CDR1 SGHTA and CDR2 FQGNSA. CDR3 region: CASSRDSSGNTIYF. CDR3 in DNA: TGTGCCAGCAGCCGAGACAGCTCTGGAAACACCATATATTTT.

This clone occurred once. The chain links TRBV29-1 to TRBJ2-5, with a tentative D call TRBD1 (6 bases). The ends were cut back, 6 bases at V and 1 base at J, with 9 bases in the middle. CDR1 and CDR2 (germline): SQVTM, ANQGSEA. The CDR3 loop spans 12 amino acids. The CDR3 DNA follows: TGCAGCGTGGGACATGGCCAAGAGACCCAGTACTTC. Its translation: CSVGHGQETQYF.

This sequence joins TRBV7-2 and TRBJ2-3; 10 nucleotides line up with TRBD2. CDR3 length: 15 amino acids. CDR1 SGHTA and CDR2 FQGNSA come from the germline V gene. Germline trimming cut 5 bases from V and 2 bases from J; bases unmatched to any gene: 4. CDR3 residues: CASSNLAGATDTQYF. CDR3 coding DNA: TGTGCCAGCAGCAATCTAGCGGGGGCCACAGATACGCAGTATTTT.

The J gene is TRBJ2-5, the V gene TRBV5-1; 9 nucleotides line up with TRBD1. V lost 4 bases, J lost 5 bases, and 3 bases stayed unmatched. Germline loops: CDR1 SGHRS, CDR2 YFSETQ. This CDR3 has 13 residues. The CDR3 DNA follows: TGCGCCAGCAGCCTGACAGGGGGTGAGACCCAGTACTTC. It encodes CASSLTGGETQYF.

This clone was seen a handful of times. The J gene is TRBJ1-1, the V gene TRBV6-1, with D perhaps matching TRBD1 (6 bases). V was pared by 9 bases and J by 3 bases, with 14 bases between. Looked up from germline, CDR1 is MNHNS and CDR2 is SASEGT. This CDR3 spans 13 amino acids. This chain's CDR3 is CASGTLLDTEAFF. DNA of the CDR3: TGTGCCAGTGGGACACTTCTAGACACTGAAGCTTTCTTT.

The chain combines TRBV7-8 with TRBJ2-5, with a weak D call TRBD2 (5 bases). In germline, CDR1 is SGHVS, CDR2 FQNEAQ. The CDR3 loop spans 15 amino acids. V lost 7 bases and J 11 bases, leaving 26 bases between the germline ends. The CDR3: CASTRSLARGGEQYF. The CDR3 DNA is TGTGCCAGCACCCGTAGCTTGGCCCGGGGTGGGGAGCAGTACTTC. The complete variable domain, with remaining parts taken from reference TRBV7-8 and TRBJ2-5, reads GAGVSQSPRYKVAKRGQDVALRCDPISGHVSLFWYQQALGQGPEFLTYFQNEAQLDKSGLPSDRFFAERPEGSVSTLKIQRTQQEDSAVYLCASTRSLARGGEQYFGPGTRLLVL.

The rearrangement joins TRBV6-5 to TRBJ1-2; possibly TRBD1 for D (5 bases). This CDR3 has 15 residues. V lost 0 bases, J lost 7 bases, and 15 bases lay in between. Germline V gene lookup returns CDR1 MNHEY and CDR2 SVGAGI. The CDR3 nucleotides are TGTGCCAGCAGTTACTCCACAGGCGGGACTGGTGGCTACACCTTC. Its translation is CASSYSTGGTGGYTF.

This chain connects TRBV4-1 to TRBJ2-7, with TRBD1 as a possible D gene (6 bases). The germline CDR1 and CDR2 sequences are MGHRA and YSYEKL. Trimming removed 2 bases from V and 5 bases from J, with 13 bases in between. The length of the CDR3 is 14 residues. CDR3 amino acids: CASSQKGGGHEQYF. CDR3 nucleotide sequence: TGCGCCAGCAGCCAAAAGGGTGGGGGCCACGAGCAGTACTTC.

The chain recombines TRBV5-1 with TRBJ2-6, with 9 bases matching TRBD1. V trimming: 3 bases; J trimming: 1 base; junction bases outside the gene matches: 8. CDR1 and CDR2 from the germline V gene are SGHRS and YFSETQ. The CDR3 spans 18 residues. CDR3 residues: CASSWTGQGGSGANVLTF. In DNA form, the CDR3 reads TGCGCCAGCAGCTGGACGGGACAGGGAGGATCTGGGGCCAACGTCCTGACTTTC.

The DNA of the CDR3 is TGTGCCAGCAGCTCCTTTCCGGGACAGGGGGTGGATGGCTACACCTTC. Residues: CASSSFPGQGVDGYTF. The chain links TRBV7-3 to TRBJ1-2, with 11 bases fitting TRBD1. J lost 6 bases, V lost 4 bases, and 10 bases had no gene match. In germline, CDR1 is SGHTA, CDR2 FQGTGA. This CDR3 is 16 amino acids long.

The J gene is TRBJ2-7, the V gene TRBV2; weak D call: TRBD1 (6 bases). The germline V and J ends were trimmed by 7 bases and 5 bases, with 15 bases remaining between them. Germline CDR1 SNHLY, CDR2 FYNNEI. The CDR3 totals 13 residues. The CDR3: CASILQGRDEQYF. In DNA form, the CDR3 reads TGTGCCAGCATCCTCCAGGGGCGAGACGAGCAGTACTTC.

The CDR3 DNA is TGCGCCAGCAGCTTGGCTGGGGAGTGGTGGGAGACCCAGTACTTC. Protein sequence: CASSLAGEWWETQYF. The chain is built from TRBV5-1 and TRBJ2-5, with a weak D call TRBD2 (5 bases). V shed 0 bases and J shed 5 bases, with 14 bases lying between them. CDR3 size: 15 residues. Germline lookup yields CDR1 SGHRS and CDR2 YFSETQ.